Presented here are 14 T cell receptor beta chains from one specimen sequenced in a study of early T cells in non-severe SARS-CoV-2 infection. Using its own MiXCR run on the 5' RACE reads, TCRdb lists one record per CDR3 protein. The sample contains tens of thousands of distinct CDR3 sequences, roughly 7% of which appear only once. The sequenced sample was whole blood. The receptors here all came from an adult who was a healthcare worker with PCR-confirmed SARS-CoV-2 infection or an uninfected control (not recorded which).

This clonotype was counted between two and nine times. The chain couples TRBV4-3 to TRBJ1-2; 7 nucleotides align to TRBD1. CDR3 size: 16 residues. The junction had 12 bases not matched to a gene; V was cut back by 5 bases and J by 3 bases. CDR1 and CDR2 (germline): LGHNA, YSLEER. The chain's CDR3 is CASSTDREGADYGYTF. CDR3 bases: TGCGCCAGCAGCACTGACAGGGAGGGGGCGGACTATGGCTACACCTTC.

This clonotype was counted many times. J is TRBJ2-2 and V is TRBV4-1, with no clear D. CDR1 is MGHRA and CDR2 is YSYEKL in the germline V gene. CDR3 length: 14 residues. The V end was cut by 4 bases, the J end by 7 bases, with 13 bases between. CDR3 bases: TGCGCCAGCAGCCCGGCCGGCTTTGGCGGGGAGCTGTTTTTT. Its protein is CASSPAGFGGELFF.

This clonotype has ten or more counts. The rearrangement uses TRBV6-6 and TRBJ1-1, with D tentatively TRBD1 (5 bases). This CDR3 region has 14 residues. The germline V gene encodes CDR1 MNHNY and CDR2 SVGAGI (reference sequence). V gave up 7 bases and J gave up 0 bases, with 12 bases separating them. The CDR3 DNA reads TGTGCCAGCAATCCGGGGCGTTTGAACACTGAAGCTTTCTTT. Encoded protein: CASNPGRLNTEAFF.

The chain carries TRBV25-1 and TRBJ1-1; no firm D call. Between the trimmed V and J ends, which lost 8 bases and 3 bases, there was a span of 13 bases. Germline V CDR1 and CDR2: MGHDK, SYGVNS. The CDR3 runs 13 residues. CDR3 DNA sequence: TGTGCCAGCGCTCCAGGTATTCACACTGAAGCTTTCTTT. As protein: CASAPGIHTEAFF.

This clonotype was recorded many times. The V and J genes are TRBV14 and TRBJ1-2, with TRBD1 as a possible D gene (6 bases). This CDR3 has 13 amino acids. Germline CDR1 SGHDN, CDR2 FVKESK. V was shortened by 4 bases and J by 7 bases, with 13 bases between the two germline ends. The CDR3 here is CASSPYREAGYTF. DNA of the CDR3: TGTGCCAGCAGCCCTTACAGGGAGGCTGGCTACACCTTC.

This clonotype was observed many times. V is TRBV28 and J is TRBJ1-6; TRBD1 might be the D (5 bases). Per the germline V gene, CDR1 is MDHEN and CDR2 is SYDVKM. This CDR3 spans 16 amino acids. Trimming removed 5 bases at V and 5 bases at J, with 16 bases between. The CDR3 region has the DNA TGTGCCAGCAGTGGGCCCGGGACGGGAAATAATTCACCCCTCCACTTT. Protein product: CASSGPGTGNNSPLHF.

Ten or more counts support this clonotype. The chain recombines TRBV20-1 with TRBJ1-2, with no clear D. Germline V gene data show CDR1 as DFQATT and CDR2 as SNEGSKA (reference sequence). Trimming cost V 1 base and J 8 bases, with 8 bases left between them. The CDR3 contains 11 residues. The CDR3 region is CSARAVGGYTF. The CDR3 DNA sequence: TGCAGTGCTAGAGCGGTCGGGGGCTACACCTTC.

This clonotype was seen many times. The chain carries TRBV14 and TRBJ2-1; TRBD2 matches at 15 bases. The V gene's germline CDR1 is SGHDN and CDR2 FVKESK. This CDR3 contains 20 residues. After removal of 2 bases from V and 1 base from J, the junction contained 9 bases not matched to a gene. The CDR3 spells CASSQLPGLAGGTSYNEQFF. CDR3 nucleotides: TGTGCCAGCAGCCAACTTCCGGGACTAGCGGGGGGTACTTCCTACAATGAGCAGTTCTTC.

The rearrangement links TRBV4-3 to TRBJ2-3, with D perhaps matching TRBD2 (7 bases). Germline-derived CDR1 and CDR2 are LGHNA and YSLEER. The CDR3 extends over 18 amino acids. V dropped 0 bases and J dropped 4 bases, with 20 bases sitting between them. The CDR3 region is CASSQDWSWGGRADTQYF. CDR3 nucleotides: TGCGCCAGCAGCCAAGACTGGAGTTGGGGGGGGCGCGCAGATACGCAGTATTTT.

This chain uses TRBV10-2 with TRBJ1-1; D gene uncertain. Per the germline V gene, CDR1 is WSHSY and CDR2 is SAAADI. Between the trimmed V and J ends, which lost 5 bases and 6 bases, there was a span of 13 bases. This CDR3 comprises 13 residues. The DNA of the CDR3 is TGCGCCAGCAGTATAGGGTTGGTGGCTGAAGCTTTCTTT. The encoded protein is CASSIGLVAEAFF.

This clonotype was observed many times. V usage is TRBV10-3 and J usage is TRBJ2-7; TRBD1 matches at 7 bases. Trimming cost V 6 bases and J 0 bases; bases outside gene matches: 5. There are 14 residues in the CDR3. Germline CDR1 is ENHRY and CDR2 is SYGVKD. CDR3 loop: CAIREGGSSYEQYF. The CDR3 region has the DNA TGTGCCATCAGAGAAGGGGGCTCCTCCTACGAGCAGTACTTC.

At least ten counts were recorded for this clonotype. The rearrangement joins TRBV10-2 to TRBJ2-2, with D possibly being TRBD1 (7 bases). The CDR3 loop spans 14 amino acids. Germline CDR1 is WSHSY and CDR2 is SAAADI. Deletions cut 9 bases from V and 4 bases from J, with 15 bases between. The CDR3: CARLGQEGTGELFF. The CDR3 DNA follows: TGCGCCAGGCTAGGACAGGAGGGCACCGGGGAGCTGTTTTTT.

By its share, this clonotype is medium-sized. The CDR3 region is CASSYTRDPLKNQPQHF. CDR3 sequence (DNA): TGTGCCAGCAGTTACACCCGGGACCCCCTGAAAAATCAGCCCCAGCATTTT. The chain uses TRBV12-3 or TRBV12-4 and TRBJ1-5; a possible D gene is TRBD1 (5 bases). Trimming removed 4 bases from V and 4 bases from J, with 20 bases in between. CDR3 length: 17 amino acids.

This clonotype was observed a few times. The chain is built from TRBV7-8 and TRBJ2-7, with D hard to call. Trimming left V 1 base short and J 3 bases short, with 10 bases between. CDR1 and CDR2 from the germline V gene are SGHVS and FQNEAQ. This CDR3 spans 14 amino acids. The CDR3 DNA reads TGTGCCAGCAGCTTAGGTTCCAGTGACTACGAGCAGTACTTC. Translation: CASSLGSSDYEQYF.